This T cell receptor (beta chain) was identified in a study of T cells after yellow fever vaccination. Germline V gene sequence: CDR1 LGHDT, CDR2 YNNKEL (reference sequence). V gave up 4 bases and J gave up 2 bases, with 23 bases separating them. The CDR3 sequence is 18 residues long. Ten or more counts support this clonotype. TCRdb passed the 5' RACE reads through MiXCR, listing each CDR3 protein once. Here the sample spans about 45,000 distinct CDR3 sequences, about 6.8% being singletons. The rearrangement links TRBV3-1 to TRBJ1-1, with D possibly matching TRBD1 (6 bases). The origin of this receptor is a man under 40 who received the YFV17D yellow fever vaccine. Sequencing used CD8+ T cells not binding an NS4B(214-222) dextramer, sorted from PBMCs, obtained 45 days after the yellow fever booster vaccination. For the CDR3, the DNA is TGTGCCAGCAGCCGGGACACAGGGACTCTCAAAGGTAACACTGAAGCTTTCTTT. It is translated as CASSRDTGTLKGNTEAFF. Complete variable domain (other parts from reference TRBV3-1 and TRBJ1-1): DTAVSQTPKYLVTQMGNDKSIKCEQNLGHDTMYWYKQDSKKFLKIMFSYNNKELIINETVPNRFSPKSPDKAHLNLHINSLELGDSAVYFCASSRDTGTLKGNTEAFFGQGTRLTVV.